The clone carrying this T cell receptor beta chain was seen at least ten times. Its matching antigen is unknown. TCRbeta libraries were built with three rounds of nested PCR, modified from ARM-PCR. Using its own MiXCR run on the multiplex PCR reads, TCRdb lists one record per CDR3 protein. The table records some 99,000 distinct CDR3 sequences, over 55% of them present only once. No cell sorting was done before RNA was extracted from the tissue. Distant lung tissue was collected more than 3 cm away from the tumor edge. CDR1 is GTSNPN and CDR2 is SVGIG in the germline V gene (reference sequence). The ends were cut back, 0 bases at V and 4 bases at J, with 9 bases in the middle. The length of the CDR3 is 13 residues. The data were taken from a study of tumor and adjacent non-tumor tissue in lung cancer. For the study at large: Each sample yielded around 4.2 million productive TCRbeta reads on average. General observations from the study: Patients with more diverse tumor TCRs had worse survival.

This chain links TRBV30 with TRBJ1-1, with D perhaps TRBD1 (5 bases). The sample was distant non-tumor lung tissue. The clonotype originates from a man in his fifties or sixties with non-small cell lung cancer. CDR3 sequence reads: CAWSVGQGTEAFF. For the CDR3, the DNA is TGTGCCTGGAGTGTTGGGCAGGGCACTGAAGCTTTCTTT.